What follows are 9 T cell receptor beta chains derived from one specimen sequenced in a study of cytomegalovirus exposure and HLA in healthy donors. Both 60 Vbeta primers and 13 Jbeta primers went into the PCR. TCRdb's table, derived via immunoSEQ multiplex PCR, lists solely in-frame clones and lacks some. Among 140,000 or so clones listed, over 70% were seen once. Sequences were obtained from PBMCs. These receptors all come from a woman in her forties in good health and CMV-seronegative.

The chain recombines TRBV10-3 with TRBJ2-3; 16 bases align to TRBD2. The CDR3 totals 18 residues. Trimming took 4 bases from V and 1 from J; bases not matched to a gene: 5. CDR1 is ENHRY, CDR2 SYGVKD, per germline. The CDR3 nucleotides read TGTGCCATCAGTGCGCTAGGGACTAGCGGGAGGGGCACAGATACGCAGTATTTT. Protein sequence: CAISALGTSGRGTDTQYF.

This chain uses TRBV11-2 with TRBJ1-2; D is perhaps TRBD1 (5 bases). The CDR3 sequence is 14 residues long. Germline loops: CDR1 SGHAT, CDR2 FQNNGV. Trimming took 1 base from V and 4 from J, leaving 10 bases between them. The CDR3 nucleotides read TGTGCCAGCAGCTTAGGCAGGGTGGGCTATGGCTACACCTTC. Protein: CASSLGRVGYGYTF.

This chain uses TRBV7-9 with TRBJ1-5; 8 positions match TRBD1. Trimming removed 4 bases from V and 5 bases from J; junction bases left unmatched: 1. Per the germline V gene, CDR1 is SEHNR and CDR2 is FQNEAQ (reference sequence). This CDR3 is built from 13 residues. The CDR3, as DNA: TGTGCCAGCAGCTCGGGACAGGATCAGCCCCAGCATTTT. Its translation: CASSSGQDQPQHF.

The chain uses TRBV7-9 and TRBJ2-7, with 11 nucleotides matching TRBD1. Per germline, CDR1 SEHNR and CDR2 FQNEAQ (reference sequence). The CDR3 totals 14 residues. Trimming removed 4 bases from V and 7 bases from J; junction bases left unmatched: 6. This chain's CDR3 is CASSSGQGAQEQYF. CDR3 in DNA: TGTGCCAGCAGCTCTGGACAGGGGGCACAAGAGCAGTACTTC.

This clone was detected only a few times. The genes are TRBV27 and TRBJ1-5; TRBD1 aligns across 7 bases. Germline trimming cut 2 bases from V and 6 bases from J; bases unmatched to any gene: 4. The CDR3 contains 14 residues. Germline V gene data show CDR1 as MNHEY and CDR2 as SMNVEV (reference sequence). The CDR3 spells CASSLRGLGQPQHF. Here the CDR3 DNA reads TGTGCCAGCAGTTTAAGGGGGCTAGGTCAGCCCCAGCATTTT.

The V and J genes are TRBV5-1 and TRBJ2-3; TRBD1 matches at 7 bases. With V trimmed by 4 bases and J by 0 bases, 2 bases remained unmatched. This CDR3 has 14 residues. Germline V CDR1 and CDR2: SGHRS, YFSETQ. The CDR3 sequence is CASSRGQSTDTQYF. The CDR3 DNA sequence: TGCGCCAGCAGCCGGGGACAGAGCACAGATACGCAGTATTTT.

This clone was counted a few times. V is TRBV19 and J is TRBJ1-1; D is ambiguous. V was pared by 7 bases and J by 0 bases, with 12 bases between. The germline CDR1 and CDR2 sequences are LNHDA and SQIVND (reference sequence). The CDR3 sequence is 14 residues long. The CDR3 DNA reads TGTGCCAGTACTTACGACGGAGTGAACACTGAAGCTTTCTTT. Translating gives CASTYDGVNTEAFF.

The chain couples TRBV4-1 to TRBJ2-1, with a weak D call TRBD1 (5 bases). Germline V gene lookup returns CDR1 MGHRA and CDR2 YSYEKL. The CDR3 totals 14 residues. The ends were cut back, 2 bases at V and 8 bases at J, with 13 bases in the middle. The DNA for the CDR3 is TGCGCCAGCAGCCAACGGCAGGGTCTCTATGAGCAGTTCTTC. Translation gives CASSQRQGLYEQFF.

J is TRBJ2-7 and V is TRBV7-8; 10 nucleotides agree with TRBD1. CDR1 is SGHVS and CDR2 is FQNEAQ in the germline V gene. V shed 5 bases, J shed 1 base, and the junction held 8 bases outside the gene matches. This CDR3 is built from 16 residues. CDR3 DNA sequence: TGTGCCAGCAGCCGAGGCGGGACAGGGGCATCCTACGAGCAGTACTTC. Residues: CASSRGGTGASYEQYF. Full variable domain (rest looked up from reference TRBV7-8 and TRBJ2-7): GAGVSQSPRYKVAKRGQDVALRCDPISGHVSLFWYQQALGQGPEFLTYFQNEAQLDKSGLPSDRFFAERPEGSVSTLKIQRTQQEDSAVYLCASSRGGTGASYEQYFGPGTRLTVT.